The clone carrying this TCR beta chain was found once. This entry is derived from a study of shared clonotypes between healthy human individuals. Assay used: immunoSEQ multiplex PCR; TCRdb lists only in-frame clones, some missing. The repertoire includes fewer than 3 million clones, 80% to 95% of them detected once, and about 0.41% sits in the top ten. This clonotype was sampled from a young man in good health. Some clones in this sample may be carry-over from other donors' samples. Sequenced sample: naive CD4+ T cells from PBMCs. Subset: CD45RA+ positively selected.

The CDR3 DNA follows: TGTGCCAGCAGTCCTTTAGTCCGTGGGAGCGGTGGCTACACCTTC. It yields the protein CASSPLVRGSGGYTF. The rearrangement joins TRBV27 to TRBJ1-2; D is unclear. In germline, CDR1 is MNHEY, CDR2 SMNVEV (reference sequence). The CDR3 sequence is 15 residues long. V dropped 5 bases and J dropped 7 bases, with 20 bases sitting between them.